The rows below give T cell receptor beta chains drawn from one sample of a study of T cell responses to AZD1222 COVID-19 vaccine. Repertoires were generated with immunoSEQ multiplex PCR, while TCRdb's copy carries only in-frame clones and drops some. In the table there are some 200,000 clones, approximately 91% of which are singletons. The sequencing used peripheral blood, collected 28 days after the second AZD1222 dose. The receptors were sampled from an adult who received the AZD1222 COVID-19 vaccine. CDR3s include the opening cysteine and the closing phenylalanine or tryptophan. D genes are given only for firm matches. Expanded clones are given a class, and other clones once, few, many or no size at all.

size	V	J	D	DNA	CDR3
.	TRBV7-2	TRBJ2-1	TRBD2	TGTGCCAGCAGCCCTGGGACTAGCGGGGGGAAGCAGTTCTTC	CASSPGTSGGKQFF
.	TRBV5-4	TRBJ2-7	TRBD1	TGTGCCAGCAGCTTTTGGACAGGGGTCGAGCAGTACTTC	CASSFWTGVEQYF
once	TRBV5-6	TRBJ1-2	.	TGTGCCAGCAGCCCAATTGACAGACCCTCAGTCTATGGCTACACCTTC	CASSPIDRPSVYGYTF
.	TRBV3-1/TRBV3-2	TRBJ2-5	.	TGTGCCAGCAGCCAACGGACAGTTTCAGTAGCCCAGTACTTC	CASSQRTVSVAQYF
few	TRBV5-1	TRBJ2-1	.	TGCGCCAGCAGCCACAGGACAGACTCCTACAATGAGCAGTTCTTC	CASSHRTDSYNEQFF
.	TRBV5-1	TRBJ2-3	TRBD1	TGCGCCAGCAGCCTAATGAAGGGGGCTGGGTCCGATACGCAGTATTTT	CASSLMKGAGSDTQYF
.	TRBV25-1	TRBJ2-1	TRBD2	TGTGCCAGCAGTCGAACCCCCTCTCTAGCGGGGGCTGGCAATGAGCAGTTCTTC	CASSRTPSLAGAGNEQFF
few	TRBV27	TRBJ1-2	TRBD1	TGTGCCAGCAGGGGACAGGGGGCGCAGAACTATGGCTACACCTTC	CASRGQGAQNYGYTF
.	TRBV9	TRBJ1-6	.	TGTGCCAGCAGCCAGGATCAATATAATTCACCCCTCCACTTT	CASSQDQYNSPLHF
.	TRBV11-3	TRBJ2-3	.	TGTGCCAGCAGCTTGGGCCCGACAGATACGCAGTATTTT	CASSLGPTDTQYF
.	TRBV27	TRBJ1-2	TRBD1	TGTGCCAGCAGTTTCCTCCTTGACAGGGAGGGTGGCTACACCTTC	CASSFLLDREGGYTF
.	TRBV12-3/TRBV12-4	TRBJ2-4	TRBD1	TGTGCCAGCAGCTACAGGGGGTATGACATTCAGTACTTC	CASSYRGYDIQYF
.	TRBV4-1	TRBJ1-1	.	TGCGCCAGCAGCCAAGATCCTATGGGTCTGGACGAAGCTTTCTTT	CASSQDPMGLDEAFF
.	TRBV3-1/TRBV3-2	TRBJ1-1	.	TGTGCCAGCAGCCAATTAACCATGTTGCGGGGGGCTGGGACTGAAGCTTTCTTT	CASSQLTMLRGAGTEAFF
.	TRBV27	TRBJ2-7	TRBD1	TGTGCCAGCTCCCGGACAGGGAGAACCTACGAGCAGTACTTC	CASSRTGRTYEQYF
.	TRBV3-1/TRBV3-2	TRBJ2-2	TRBD1	TGTGCCAGCAGCCGTAACAGGGGAACGAACGGGGAGCTGTTTTTT	CASSRNRGTNGELFF
.	TRBV21-1	TRBJ1-2	.	TGTGCCAGCAGCAAGGGACAGGGGATGGTGACACAGAGGAGGGGGCGAAACTATGGCTACACCTTC	CASSKGQGMVTQRRGRNYGYTF
.	TRBV7-2	TRBJ1-1	.	TGTGCCAGCAGCTTAGCGCGGTGGGGCACTGAAGCTTTCTTT	CASSLARWGTEAFF